What follows is one T cell receptor (beta chain) and its context. At one end the junction does not follow the germline gene, possibly because of a read error. TCRdb's table, derived via immunoSEQ multiplex PCR, lists solely in-frame clones and lacks some. Seen here are 130,000 or so clones, approximately 80% observed once, and the top ten hold less than 15%. The sample belongs to a study of blood T cell repertoires in COVID-19. Whole-study context: Spain, Italy and the United States supplied samples that represented acute and convalescent COVID-19. PBMCs, B-cell-depleted T cells, or T cells were the source of the cDNA or gDNA that made up the material.

Germline V gene data show CDR1 as MNHEY and CDR2 as SVGAGI. The CDR3 runs 15 residues. The V and J genes are TRBV6-5 and TRBJ1-1; D not resolved. Sequences were obtained from peripheral blood. The sequence came from a woman in her sixties or seventies with acute or convalescent COVID-19. CDR3 sequence (DNA): TGTGCCATCTCACCCAGGAGAGGGATGAACGCTGAAGCTTTCTTT. This codes for CAISPRRGMNAEAFF.